This TCR beta chain was sequenced in a study of CD8+CD57+ T cells in acquired aplastic anemia (dated by TCRdb to 2017 to 2018). Study-level background: Extracted DNA from sorted CD4+ and CD8+ cells averaged around 3.3 ug, ranging from 0.2 to 27.4 ug. CD8+CD57+ expansion was defined as a frequency above the mean frequency observed in healthy subjects. Study-wide findings and limitations: Although under 35 CD8+ CDR3 sequences were shared by patients and controls, these sequences appeared highly expressed in patients and within the immunodominant clones of patients. Patients and healthy controls showed no significant difference in CD8+ Simpson's diversity (P=0.060).

TCR beta VDJ combination and CDR3 sequence profiling used genomic DNA as the template. An Illumina HiSeq 2000 was used for TCR repertoire sequencing. Per the original workflow: TRBV/TRBJ rearrangement plots, CDR3 size and DJ length profiles, and Simpson's diversity index were used to assess repertoires. The most abundant DNA sequence in the deep sequencing data was defined as the immunodominant clone. CDR3 amino acid sequences were screened for sharing across subjects and compared with published repertoires and the VDJdb database. TCRdb handled the public reads itself, with Q25 trimming in fastp and clone calling in MiXCR, and kept productive beta chains. Rows merge per CDR3 protein into single entries with the most common DNA and genes. The V and J calls were determined by TCRdb, not by the authors. This sample is represented by roughly 200,000 distinct CDR3 sequences; 50% to 65% of them were singletons. The biggest ten clones account for 40% to 50% of the sample.

The CDR3 covers 14 residues, taking in both the cysteine and the phenylalanine. The kept DNA is CDR3 alone, 42 bases in frame from the first base. V is shortened by 3 bases, J by 1 base, and the region joining them spans 9 bases. CDR1 and CDR2, per the germline V gene (reference sequence), are LNHDA and SQIVND. Flow cytometry had shown CD8+CD57+ cell expansion in the patients selected for sequencing. Every patient had severe acquired aplastic anemia, diagnosed using the International Study of Aplastic Anemia and Agranulocytosis and Camitta criteria. No therapy had been received by the patients at the time of blood sampling. In this study, sorted CD4+ and CD8+ T cells from the blood of healthy subjects and of severe aplastic anemia patients had their TCR repertoires deep-sequenced. Patients were enrolled in the USA under clinicaltrials.gov protocols 00001620, 01623167, 00001397, 00071045, 00081523 and 00961064. Ficoll-Paque density gradient centrifugation was used to isolate peripheral blood mononuclear cells. CD4+ and CD8+ T cells were sorted by FACS or magnetic beads before DNA extraction.

As for this clonotype: Its binding antigen is unknown. Per-base quality was not reported, and no clone a single base away is much larger than it.

Source material: sorted CD4+, CD8+, or CD8+CD57+ T cells (not recorded which) from PBMCs. Rearrangement joined TRBV19 to TRBJ1-2; the D gene cannot be resolved reliably. This TCR was recovered from a human donor with aplastic anemia. The CDR3 region: CASSMSHGNYGYTF. The bases read TGTGCCAGTAGTATGTCGCACGGTAACTATGGCTACACCTTC.